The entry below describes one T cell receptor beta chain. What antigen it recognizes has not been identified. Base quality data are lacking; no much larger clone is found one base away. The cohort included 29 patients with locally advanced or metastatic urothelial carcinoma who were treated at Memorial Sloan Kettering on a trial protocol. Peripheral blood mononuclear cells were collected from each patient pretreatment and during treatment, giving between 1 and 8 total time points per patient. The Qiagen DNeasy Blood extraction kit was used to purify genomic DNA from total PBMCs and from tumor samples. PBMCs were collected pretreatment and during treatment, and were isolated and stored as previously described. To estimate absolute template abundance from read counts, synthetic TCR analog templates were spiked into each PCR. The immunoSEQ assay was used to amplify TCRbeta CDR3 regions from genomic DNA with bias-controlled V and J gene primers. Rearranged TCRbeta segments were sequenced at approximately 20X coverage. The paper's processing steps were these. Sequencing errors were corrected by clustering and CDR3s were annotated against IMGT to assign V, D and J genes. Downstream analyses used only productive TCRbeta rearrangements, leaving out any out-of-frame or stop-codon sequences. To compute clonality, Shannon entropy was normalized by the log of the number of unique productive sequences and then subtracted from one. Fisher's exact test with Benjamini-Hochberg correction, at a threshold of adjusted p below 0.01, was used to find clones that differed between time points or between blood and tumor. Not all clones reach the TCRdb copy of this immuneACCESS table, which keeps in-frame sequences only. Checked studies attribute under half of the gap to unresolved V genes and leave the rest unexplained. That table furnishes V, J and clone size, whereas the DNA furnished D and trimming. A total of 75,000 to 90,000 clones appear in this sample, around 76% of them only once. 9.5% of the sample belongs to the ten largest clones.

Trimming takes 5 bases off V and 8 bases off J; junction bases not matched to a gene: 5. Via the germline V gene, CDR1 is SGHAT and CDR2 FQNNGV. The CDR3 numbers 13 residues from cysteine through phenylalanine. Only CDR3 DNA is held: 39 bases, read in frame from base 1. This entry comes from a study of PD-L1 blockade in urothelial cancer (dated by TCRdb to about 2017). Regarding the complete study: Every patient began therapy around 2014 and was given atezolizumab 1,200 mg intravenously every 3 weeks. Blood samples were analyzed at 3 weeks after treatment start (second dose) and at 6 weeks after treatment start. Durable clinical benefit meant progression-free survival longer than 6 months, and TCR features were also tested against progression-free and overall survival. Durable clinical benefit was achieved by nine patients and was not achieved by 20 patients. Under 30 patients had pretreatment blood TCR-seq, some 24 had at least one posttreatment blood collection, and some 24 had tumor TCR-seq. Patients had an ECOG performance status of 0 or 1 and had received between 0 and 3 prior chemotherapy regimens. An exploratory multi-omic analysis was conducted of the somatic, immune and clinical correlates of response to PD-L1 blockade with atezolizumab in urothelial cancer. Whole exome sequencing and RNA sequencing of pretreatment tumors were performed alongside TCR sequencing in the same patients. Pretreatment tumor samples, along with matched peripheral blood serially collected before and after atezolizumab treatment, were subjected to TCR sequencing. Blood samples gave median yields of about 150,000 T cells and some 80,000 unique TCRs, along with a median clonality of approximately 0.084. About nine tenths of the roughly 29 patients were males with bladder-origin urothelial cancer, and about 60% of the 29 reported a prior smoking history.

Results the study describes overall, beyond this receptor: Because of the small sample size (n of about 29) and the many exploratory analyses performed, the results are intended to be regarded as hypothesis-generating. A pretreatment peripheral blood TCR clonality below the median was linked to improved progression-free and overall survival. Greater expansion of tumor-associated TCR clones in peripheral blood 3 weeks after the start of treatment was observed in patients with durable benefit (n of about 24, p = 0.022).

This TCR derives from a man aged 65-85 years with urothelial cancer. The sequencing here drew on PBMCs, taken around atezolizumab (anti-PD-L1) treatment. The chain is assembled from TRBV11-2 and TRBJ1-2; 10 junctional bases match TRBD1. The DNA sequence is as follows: TGTGCCAGCAGCCTGACAGGGGGCCAGGGCTACACCTTC. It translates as CASSLTGGQGYTF.